A single sample is the source of the 30 T cell receptor beta chains below, sequenced in a study of blood T cell repertoires in COVID-19. Libraries were prepared by immunoSEQ multiplex PCR; TCRdb keeps only in-frame clonotypes and omits some of them. The repertoire consists of about 210,000 clones, with 88% occurring once and the leading ten covering under 2%. Sequencing was performed on peripheral blood. The receptors shown here come from a man between 65 and 85 years old with acute or convalescent COVID-19.

The chain recombines TRBV3-1 (or the pseudogene TRBV3-2) with TRBJ2-1; D may be TRBD1 (5 bases). The CDR3 is made up of 12 amino acids. The V gene's germline CDR1 is LGHDT and CDR2 YNNKEL (reference sequence). Trimming took off 1 base at V and 12 bases at J, with 10 bases between the two ends. CDR3 in amino acids: CASSQGNTGQFF. CDR3 in DNA: TGTGCCAGCAGCCAAGGAAATACAGGGCAGTTCTTC.

The genes are TRBV12-3 or TRBV12-4 and TRBJ1-5; TRBD1 agrees at 8 bases. The CDR3 runs to 13 residues. The J segment lost 6 bases and the V segment lost 8 bases, leaving 6 bases of the junction unmatched. The CDR3 DNA reads as TGTGCCAGCGCCAGGGGGCACGGTCAGCCCCAGCATTTT. Its translation: CASARGHGQPQHF.

The genes are TRBV28 and TRBJ1-1; the match to TRBD1 covers 8 bases. The J segment lost 10 bases and the V segment lost 3 bases, leaving 13 bases of the junction unmatched. The germline CDR1 and CDR2 sequences are MDHEN and SYDVKM. CDR3 length equals 15 residues. CDR3 in amino acids: CASSLDGQGAWGAFF. The DNA for the CDR3 is TGTGCCAGCAGTTTGGACGGGCAGGGGGCCTGGGGAGCTTTCTTT.

The genes are TRBV7-2 and TRBJ2-5; the match to TRBD2 covers 11 bases. Unmatched junction bases numbered 11, after V lost 6 bases and J lost 5 bases. The germline V gene encodes CDR1 SGHTA and CDR2 FQGNSA. This CDR3 is built from 16 residues. The CDR3 nucleotides are TGTGCCAGCAGTAGTCAACTAGCGGGAGCGGGTGAGACCCAGTACTTC. This codes for CASSSQLAGAGETQYF.

This clone has a single count. The J gene is TRBJ1-4, the V gene TRBV2; tentative D call: TRBD1 (6 bases). This CDR3 contains 14 residues. The germline V and J ends were trimmed by 5 bases and 4 bases, with 11 bases remaining between them. Germline CDR1 is SNHLY and CDR2 is FYNNEI. CDR3 sequence: CASSPDRFNEKLFF. CDR3 in DNA: TGTGCCAGCAGTCCCGACAGGTTTAATGAAAAACTGTTTTTT.

J is TRBJ2-7 and V is TRBV28; TRBD2 aligns across 7 bases. Germline V gene sequence: CDR1 MDHEN, CDR2 SYDVKM. The V and J ends lost 4 bases and 4 bases, in that order; junction bases with no gene match: 7. CDR3 length: 14 residues. The CDR3 loop reads CASSWDGGRYEQYF. Written as DNA, the CDR3 is TGTGCCAGCAGTTGGGACGGCGGGAGATACGAGCAGTACTTC.

The gene calls are TRBV2 and TRBJ2-2; D is possibly TRBD2 (6 bases). Germline V CDR1 and CDR2: SNHLY, FYNNEI. With 4 bases removed from V and 6 bases from J, the gap between germline ends came to 12 bases. The CDR3 spans 14 residues. DNA for the CDR3: TGTGCCAGCAGTGGGATTGGGAGGCCCGGGGAGCTGTTTTTT. Protein product: CASSGIGRPGELFF.

V and J are TRBV7-9 and TRBJ2-7, with TRBD2 matching over 12 bases. J lost 1 base, V lost 5 bases, and 6 bases had no gene match. CDR3 size: 16 residues. Germline CDR1 reads SEHNR; CDR2 reads FQNEAQ (reference sequence). CDR3 nucleotide sequence: TGTGCCAGCAGCAGACTAGCGGGAGCCCTATCCTACGAGCAGTACTTC. This sequence encodes CASSRLAGALSYEQYF. Full variable domain (missing parts from reference TRBV7-9 and TRBJ2-7): DTGVSQNPRHKITKRGQNVTFRCDPISEHNRLYWYRQTLGQGPEFLTYFQNEAQLEKSRLLSDRFSAERPKGSFSTLEIQRTEQGDSAMYLCASSRLAGALSYEQYFGPGTRLTVT.

Of note for this clone: In the same sample, other DNA sequences code for this CDR3. Here the CDR3 reads CASSPSGGGTEAFF. As DNA, the CDR3 is TGTGCCAGCTCACCCTCCGGGGGGGGCACTGAAGCTTTCTTT. The chain links TRBV18 to TRBJ1-1; tentatively, D is TRBD1 (5 bases). The CDR3 runs to 14 residues. With 3 bases removed from V and 4 bases from J, the gap between germline ends came to 12 bases. Germline V gene lookup returns CDR1 KGHSH and CDR2 LQKENI.

The chain couples TRBV3-1 (or the pseudogene TRBV3-2) to TRBJ1-3; the D gene is possibly TRBD1 (6 bases). CDR1 is LGHDT and CDR2 is YNNKEL in the germline V gene (reference sequence). This CDR3 is built from 18 residues. Trimming pared 4 bases from V and 0 bases from J, leaving 19 bases between. CDR3 in amino acids: CASSRTGTTLVSGNTIYF. As DNA, the CDR3 is TGTGCCAGCAGCCGGACCGGGACAACACTAGTCTCTGGAAACACCATATATTTT.

This chain uses TRBV3-1 (or the pseudogene TRBV3-2) with TRBJ1-1, with a weak D call TRBD1 (5 bases). CDR3 size: 13 residues. The V gene lost 2 bases and the J gene lost 9 bases, with 13 bases spanning the gap. The germline CDR1 and CDR2 sequences are LGHDT and YNNKEL (reference sequence). The CDR3 sequence: CASSQLQASQAFF. The CDR3 DNA follows: TGTGCCAGCAGCCAACTACAGGCGTCGCAAGCTTTCTTT.

The chain couples TRBV18 to TRBJ2-1; 11 bases fit TRBD2. The CDR3 covers 15 residues. CDR1 is KGHSH and CDR2 is LQKENI in the germline V gene. The V segment lost 3 bases and the J segment 6 bases; nucleotides outside the gene matches: 4. CDR3 DNA: TGTGCCAGCTCACCGACTAGCGGGAAAGGCAATGAGCAGTTCTTC. Translated, it gives CASSPTSGKGNEQFF.

This clone appeared a single time. The CDR3 nucleotides read TGTGCCAGCAGCCTTGGGACAGGGAGAGGGGGCAATCAGCCCCAGCATTTT. It codes for CASSLGTGRGGNQPQHF. The rearrangement uses TRBV5-5 and TRBJ1-5, with 9 nucleotides matching TRBD1. The CDR3 spans 17 residues. CDR1 and CDR2 (germline): SGHKS, YYEKEE (reference sequence). Germline trimming cut 4 bases from V and 2 bases from J; bases unmatched to any gene: 10.

The chain is built from TRBV5-1 and TRBJ2-3; a weak D match, TRBD2 (6 bases). Per the germline V gene, CDR1 is SGHRS and CDR2 is YFSETQ. This CDR3 has 13 residues. V was clipped by 6 bases and J by 6 bases, with 14 bases between them. CDR3 protein: CASTPPLADTQYF. The CDR3 DNA is TGCGCCAGCACCCCTCCCCTAGCGGATACGCAGTATTTT.

The rearrangement joins TRBV7-2 to TRBJ1-2; D unclear. The CDR3 runs to 15 residues. Per germline, CDR1 SGHTA and CDR2 FQGNSA. Trimming stripped 5 bases from V and 6 bases from J, with 19 bases between. The CDR3 sequence is CASSRSGIAGNGYTF. CDR3 nucleotides: TGTGCCAGCAGCCGCAGTGGCATTGCAGGCAATGGCTACACCTTC.

This clone turned up a few times. This sequence joins TRBV5-4 and TRBJ2-7; 10 bases map to TRBD1. The germline gives CDR1 SGHNT, CDR2 YYREEE (reference sequence). CDR3 length: 15 residues. Trimming removed 2 bases from V and 7 bases from J; junction bases left unmatched: 9. The CDR3 nucleotides are TGTGCCAGCAGCTTTGACAGGGGGCAAACGGGAGAGCAGTACTTC. This codes for CASSFDRGQTGEQYF.

The V call is TRBV10-3, the J call TRBJ1-3; D not resolved. The CDR3 runs to 14 residues. V lost 6 bases and J 2 bases, leaving 11 bases between the germline ends. Germline CDR1 reads ENHRY; CDR2 reads SYGVKD. CDR3 in amino acids: CAISGNEAGNTIYF. In DNA form, the CDR3 reads TGTGCCATCAGCGGGAATGAGGCTGGAAACACCATATATTTT.

This clone was detected only a few times. The chain employs TRBV19 and TRBJ1-5; tentative D call: TRBD1 (5 bases). Trimming shortened V by 4 bases and J by 3 bases, and 10 bases separated the two germline ends. The length of the CDR3 is 14 residues. CDR1 LNHDA and CDR2 SQIVND come from the germline V gene (reference sequence). CDR3 loop: CASSTQDTNQPQHF. The DNA for the CDR3 is TGTGCCAGTAGTACACAGGACACCAATCAGCCCCAGCATTTT.

The V and J genes are TRBV19 and TRBJ2-1, with 9 bases identical to TRBD1. J lost 0 bases, V lost 3 bases, and 15 bases had no gene match. This CDR3 comprises 20 residues. CDR1 is LNHDA and CDR2 is SQIVND in the germline V gene (reference sequence). The CDR3 sequence: CASSITGQGLRSGSYNEQFF. The DNA of the CDR3 is TGTGCCAGTAGTATCACCGGACAGGGGTTGAGGTCAGGCTCCTACAATGAGCAGTTCTTC.

This clone was picked up one time. The rearrangement links TRBV6-6 to TRBJ1-1; TRBD1 might be the D (5 bases). The CDR3 spans 16 residues. CDR1 is MNHNY, CDR2 SVGAGI, per germline (reference sequence). The V gene lost 2 bases and the J gene lost 2 bases, with 15 bases spanning the gap. CDR3 residues: CASSYASPGRNTEAFF. The CDR3 DNA sequence: TGTGCCAGCAGTTACGCGAGCCCAGGGCGCAACACTGAAGCTTTCTTT.

The rearrangement uses TRBV18 and TRBJ2-6, with TRBD1 matching 7 bases. V lost 6 bases, J lost 4 bases, and 6 bases stayed unmatched. Germline V lookup: CDR1 KGHSH, CDR2 LQKENI. This CDR3 has 15 residues. CDR3 nucleotide sequence: TGTGCCAGCTCCCCCCCGGGACAGGGGGCCAACGTCCTGACTTTC. Translated, it gives CASSPPGQGANVLTF. The complete variable domain, with remaining parts taken from reference TRBV18 and TRBJ2-6, reads NAGVMQNPRHLVRRRGQEARLRCSPMKGHSHVYWYRQLPEEGLKFMVYLQKENIIDESGMPKERFSAEFPKEGPSILRIQQVVRGDSAAYFCASSPPGQGANVLTFGAGSRLTVL.

V is TRBV4-1 and J is TRBJ2-7; TRBD1 aligns across 9 bases. Germline assignment: CDR1 MGHRA and CDR2 YSYEKL. V gave up 4 bases and J gave up 3 bases; unmatched junction bases: 10. The CDR3 is 16 amino acids. The CDR3 spells CASSPYGGQGFYEQYF. CDR3 coding DNA: TGCGCCAGCAGCCCATACGGAGGACAGGGGTTCTACGAGCAGTACTTC.

The J gene is TRBJ2-1, the V gene TRBV3-1 (or the pseudogene TRBV3-2); 7 nucleotides agree with TRBD2. V trimming: 0 bases; J trimming: 12 bases; junction bases outside the gene matches: 2. This CDR3 spans 12 amino acids. CDR1 is LGHDT and CDR2 is YNNKEL in the germline V gene (reference sequence). The CDR3 sequence is CASSQETSRQFF. In DNA, the CDR3 is TGTGCCAGCAGCCAAGAGACTAGCCGGCAGTTCTTC.

The rearrangement links TRBV7-9 to TRBJ2-7; D might be TRBD2 (5 bases). From germline, CDR1 is SEHNR and CDR2 FQNEAQ (reference sequence). V was trimmed by 0 bases and J by 4 bases, leaving 7 bases between them. The CDR3 is 13 residues long. CDR3 in amino acids: CASSLATIYEQYF. CDR3 nucleotides: TGTGCCAGCAGCTTAGCGACTATTTACGAGCAGTACTTC. The whole variable domain, filled in from reference TRBV7-9 and TRBJ2-7, reads DTGVSQNPRHKITKRGQNVTFRCDPISEHNRLYWYRQTLGQGPEFLTYFQNEAQLEKSRLLSDRFSAERPKGSFSTLEIQRTEQGDSAMYLCASSLATIYEQYFGPGTRLTVT.

This chain uses TRBV6-5 with TRBJ2-2; no clear D gene. From germline, CDR1 is MNHEY and CDR2 SVGAGI. V was clipped by 7 bases and J by 8 bases, with 14 bases between them. The CDR3 extends over 13 amino acids. CDR3 nucleotides: TGTGCCAGCATGACCGGGTGGAAAGGGGAGCTGTTTTTT. It encodes CASMTGWKGELFF.

This chain connects TRBV19 to TRBJ2-3; D is perhaps TRBD1 (6 bases). V was pared by 6 bases and J by 0 bases, with 7 bases between. There are 13 residues in the CDR3. Germline loops: CDR1 LNHDA, CDR2 SQIVND (reference sequence). The CDR3: CASRGASTDTQYF. CDR3 bases: TGTGCCAGTAGGGGGGCCAGCACAGATACGCAGTATTTT. The complete variable domain, with remaining parts taken from reference TRBV19 and TRBJ2-3, reads DGGITQSPKYLFRKEGQNVTLSCEQNLNHDAMYWYRQDPGQGLRLIYYSQIVNDFQKGDIAEGYSVSREKKESFPLTVTSAQKNPTAFYLCASRGASTDTQYFGPGTRLTVL.

J is TRBJ1-6 and V is TRBV28; D possibly corresponds to TRBD1 (6 bases). Trimming removed 6 bases from V and 7 bases from J, with 10 bases in between. The CDR3 consists of 13 residues. CDR1 and CDR2 (germline): MDHEN, SYDVKM. CDR3 loop: CASRAQGNSPLHF. The DNA of the CDR3 is TGTGCCAGCAGAGCACAGGGAAATTCACCCCTCCACTTT.

This rearrangement joins TRBV7-9 to TRBJ2-3; 7 bases are a match to TRBD2. Germline V lookup: CDR1 SEHNR, CDR2 FQNEAQ (reference sequence). This CDR3 region has 13 residues. The V gene end was trimmed by 5 bases and the J gene end by 4 bases; junction bases not matched to a gene: 3. CDR3 amino acids: CASSRAGADTQYF. The CDR3 nucleotides read TGTGCCAGCAGCCGTGCGGGGGCAGATACGCAGTATTTT.

The sample holds a few counts of this clone. This CDR3 reads CASSKSSGGSGRANEQFF. CDR3 DNA sequence: TGCGCCAGCAGCAAATCAAGTGGGGGGAGCGGGAGGGCTAATGAGCAGTTCTTC. This chain connects TRBV5-1 to TRBJ2-1, with 10 bases matching TRBD2. The length of the CDR3 is 18 residues. Germline trimming cut 4 bases from V and 7 bases from J; bases unmatched to any gene: 17. Germline-derived CDR1 and CDR2 are SGHRS and YFSETQ. The full variable domain, in which reference TRBV5-1 and TRBJ2-1 provide the parts outside the CDR3, is KAGVTQTPRYLIKTRGQQVTLSCSPISGHRSVSWYQQTPGQGLQFLFEYFSETQRNKGNFPGRFSGRQFSNSRSEMNVSTLELGDSALYLCASSKSSGGSGRANEQFFGPGTRLTVL.

The rearrangement uses TRBV5-6 and TRBJ2-7; weak D call: TRBD2 (5 bases). CDR3 size: 14 residues. Looked up from germline, CDR1 is SGHDT and CDR2 is YYEEEE. Trimming removed 0 bases from V and 0 bases from J, with 7 bases in between. The CDR3 protein is CASSLVGDSYEQYF. The CDR3 DNA sequence: TGTGCCAGCAGCTTGGTGGGAGACTCCTACGAGCAGTACTTC.